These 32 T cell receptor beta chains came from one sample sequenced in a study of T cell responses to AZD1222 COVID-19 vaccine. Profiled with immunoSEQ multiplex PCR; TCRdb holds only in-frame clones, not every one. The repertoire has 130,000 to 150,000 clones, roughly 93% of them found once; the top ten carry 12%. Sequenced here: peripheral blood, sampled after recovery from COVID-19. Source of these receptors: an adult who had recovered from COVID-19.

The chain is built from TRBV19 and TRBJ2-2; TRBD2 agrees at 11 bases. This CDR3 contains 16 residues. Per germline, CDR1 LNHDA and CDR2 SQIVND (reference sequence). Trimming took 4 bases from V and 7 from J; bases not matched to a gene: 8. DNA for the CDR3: TGTGCCAGTAGTACGGGAACTAGCGGGAGCTTCGGGGAGCTGTTTTTT. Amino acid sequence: CASSTGTSGSFGELFF.

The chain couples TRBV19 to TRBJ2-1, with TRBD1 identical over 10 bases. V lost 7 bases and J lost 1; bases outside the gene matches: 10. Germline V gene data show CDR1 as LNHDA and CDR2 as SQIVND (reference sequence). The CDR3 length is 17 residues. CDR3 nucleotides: TGTGCCAGTACCGGGACAGGGGCGGTAAGGTCCTACAATGAGCAGTTCTTC. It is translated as CASTGTGAVRSYNEQFF.

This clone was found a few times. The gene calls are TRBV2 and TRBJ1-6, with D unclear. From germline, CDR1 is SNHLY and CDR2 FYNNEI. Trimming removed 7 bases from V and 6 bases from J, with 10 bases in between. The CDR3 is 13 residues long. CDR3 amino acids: CASIRSSNSPLHF. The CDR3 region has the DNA TGTGCCAGCATCAGGAGTAGTAATTCACCCCTCCACTTT. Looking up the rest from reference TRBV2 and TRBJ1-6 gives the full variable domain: EPEVTQTPSHQVTQMGQEVILRCVPISNHLYFYWYRQILGQKVEFLVSFYNNEISEKSEIFDDQFSVERPDGSNFTLKIRSTKLEDSAMYFCASIRSSNSPLHFGNGTRLTVT.

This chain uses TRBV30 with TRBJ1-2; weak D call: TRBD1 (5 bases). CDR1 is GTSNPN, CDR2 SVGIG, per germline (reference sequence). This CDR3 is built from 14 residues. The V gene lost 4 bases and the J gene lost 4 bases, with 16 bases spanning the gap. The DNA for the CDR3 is TGTGCCTGGACCCCTACTAGGGGCCCCTATGGCTACACCTTC. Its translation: CAWTPTRGPYGYTF.

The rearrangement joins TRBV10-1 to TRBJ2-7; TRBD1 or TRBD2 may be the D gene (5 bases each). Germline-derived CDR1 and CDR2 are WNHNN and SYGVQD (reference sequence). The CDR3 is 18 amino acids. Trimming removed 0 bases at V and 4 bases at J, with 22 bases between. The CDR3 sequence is CASSESRPGPSPQYEQYF. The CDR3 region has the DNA TGCGCCAGCAGTGAGTCCCGGCCGGGACCGAGCCCCCAATACGAGCAGTACTTC.

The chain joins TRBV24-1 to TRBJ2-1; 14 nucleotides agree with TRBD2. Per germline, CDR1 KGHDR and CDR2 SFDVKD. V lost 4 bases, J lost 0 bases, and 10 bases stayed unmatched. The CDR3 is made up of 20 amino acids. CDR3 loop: CATSDAPGLAGDLSYNEQFF. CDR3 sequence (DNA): TGTGCCACCAGTGACGCACCGGGACTAGCGGGAGATCTCTCCTACAATGAGCAGTTCTTC.

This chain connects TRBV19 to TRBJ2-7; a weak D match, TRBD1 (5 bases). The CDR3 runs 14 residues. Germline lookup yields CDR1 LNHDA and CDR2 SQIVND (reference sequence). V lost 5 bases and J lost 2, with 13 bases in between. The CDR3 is CASSPFAGPYEQYF. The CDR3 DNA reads TGTGCCAGTAGTCCCTTTGCAGGGCCCTACGAGCAGTACTTC.

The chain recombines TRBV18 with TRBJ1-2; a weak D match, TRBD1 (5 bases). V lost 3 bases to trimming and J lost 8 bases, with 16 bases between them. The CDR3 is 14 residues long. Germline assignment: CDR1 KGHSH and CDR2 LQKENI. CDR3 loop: CASSPPNGAWGYTF. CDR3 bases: TGTGCCAGCTCACCCCCCAATGGGGCTTGGGGCTACACCTTC.

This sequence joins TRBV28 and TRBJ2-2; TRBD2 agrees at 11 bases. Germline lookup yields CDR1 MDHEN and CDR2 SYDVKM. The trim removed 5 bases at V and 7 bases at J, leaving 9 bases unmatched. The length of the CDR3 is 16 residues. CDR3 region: CASSPLTSGIVGELFF. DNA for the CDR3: TGTGCCAGCAGTCCCCTGACTAGCGGGATAGTCGGGGAGCTGTTTTTT.

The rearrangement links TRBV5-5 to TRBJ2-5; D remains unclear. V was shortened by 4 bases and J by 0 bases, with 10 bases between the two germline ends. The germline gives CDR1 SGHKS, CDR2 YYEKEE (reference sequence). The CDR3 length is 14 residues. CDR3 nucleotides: TGTGCCAGCAGCGTGCAGGCCAACCAAGAGACCCAGTACTTC. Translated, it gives CASSVQANQETQYF.

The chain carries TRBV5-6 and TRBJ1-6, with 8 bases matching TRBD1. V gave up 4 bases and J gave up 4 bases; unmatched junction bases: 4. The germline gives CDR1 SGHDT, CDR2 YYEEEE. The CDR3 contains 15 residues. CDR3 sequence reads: CASSQRTGYNSPLHF. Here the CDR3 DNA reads TGTGCCAGCAGCCAACGGACAGGGTATAATTCACCCCTCCACTTT.

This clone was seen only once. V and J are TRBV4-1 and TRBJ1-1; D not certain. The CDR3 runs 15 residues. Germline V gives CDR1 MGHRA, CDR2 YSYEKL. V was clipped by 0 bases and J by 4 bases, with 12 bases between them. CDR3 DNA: TGCGCCAGCAGCCAAGATTGGACGTCTATCACTGAAGCTTTCTTT. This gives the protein CASSQDWTSITEAFF.

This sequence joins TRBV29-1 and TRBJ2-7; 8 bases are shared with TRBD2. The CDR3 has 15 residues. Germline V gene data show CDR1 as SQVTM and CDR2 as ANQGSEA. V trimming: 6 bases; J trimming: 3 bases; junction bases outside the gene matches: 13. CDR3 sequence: CSVQRDGSGSYEQYF. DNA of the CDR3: TGCAGCGTCCAGAGGGACGGGAGCGGGAGCTACGAGCAGTACTTC.

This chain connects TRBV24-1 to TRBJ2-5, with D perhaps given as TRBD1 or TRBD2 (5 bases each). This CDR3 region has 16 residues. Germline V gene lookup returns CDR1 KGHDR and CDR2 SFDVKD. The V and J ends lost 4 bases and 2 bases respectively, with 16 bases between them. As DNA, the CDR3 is TGTGCCACCAGTGACCCCGGTGGGACGGGACAAGAGACCCAGTACTTC. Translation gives CATSDPGGTGQETQYF.

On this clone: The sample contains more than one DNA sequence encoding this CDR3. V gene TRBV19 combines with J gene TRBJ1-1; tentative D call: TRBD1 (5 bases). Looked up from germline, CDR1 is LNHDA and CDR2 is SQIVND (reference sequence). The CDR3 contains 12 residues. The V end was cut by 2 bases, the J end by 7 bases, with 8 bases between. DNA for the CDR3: TGTGCCAGTAGTATACGGGGCGGTGAAGCTTTCTTT. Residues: CASSIRGGEAFF.

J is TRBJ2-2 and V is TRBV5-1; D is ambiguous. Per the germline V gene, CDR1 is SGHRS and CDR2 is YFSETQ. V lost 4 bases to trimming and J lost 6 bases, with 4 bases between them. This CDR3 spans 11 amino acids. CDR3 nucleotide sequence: TGCGCCAGCAGCGTCGCCGGGGAGCTGTTTTTT. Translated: CASSVAGELFF.

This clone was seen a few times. CDR3 DNA: TGTGCCAGCAGCTTGTGGGAGACAGCTAACACTGAAGCTTTCTTT. As protein: CASSLWETANTEAFF. V is TRBV5-5 and J is TRBJ1-1; D possibly corresponds to TRBD1 (5 bases). This CDR3 region has 15 residues. Germline assignment: CDR1 SGHKS and CDR2 YYEKEE (reference sequence). Trimming pared 1 base from V and 2 bases from J, leaving 12 bases between.

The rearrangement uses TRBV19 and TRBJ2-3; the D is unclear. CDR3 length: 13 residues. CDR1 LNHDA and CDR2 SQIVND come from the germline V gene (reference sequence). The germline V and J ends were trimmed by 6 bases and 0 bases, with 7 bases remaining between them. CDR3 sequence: CASSPSSTDTQYF. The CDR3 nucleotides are TGTGCCAGTAGCCCCTCGAGCACAGATACGCAGTATTTT. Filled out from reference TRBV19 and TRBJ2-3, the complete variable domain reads DGGITQSPKYLFRKEGQNVTLSCEQNLNHDAMYWYRQDPGQGLRLIYYSQIVNDFQKGDIAEGYSVSREKKESFPLTVTSAQKNPTAFYLCASSPSSTDTQYFGPGTRLTVL.

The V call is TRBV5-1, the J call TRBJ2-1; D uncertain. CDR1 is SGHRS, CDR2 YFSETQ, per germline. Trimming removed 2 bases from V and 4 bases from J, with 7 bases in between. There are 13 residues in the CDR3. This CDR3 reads CASSFEAYNEQFF. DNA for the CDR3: TGCGCCAGCAGCTTTGAGGCGTACAATGAGCAGTTCTTC.

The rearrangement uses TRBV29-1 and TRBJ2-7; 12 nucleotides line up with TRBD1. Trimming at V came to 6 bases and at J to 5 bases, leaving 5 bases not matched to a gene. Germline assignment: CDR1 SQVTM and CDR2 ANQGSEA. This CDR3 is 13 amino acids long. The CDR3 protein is CSVSGQGAHEQYF. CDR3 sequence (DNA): TGCAGCGTGTCGGGACAGGGGGCCCACGAGCAGTACTTC.

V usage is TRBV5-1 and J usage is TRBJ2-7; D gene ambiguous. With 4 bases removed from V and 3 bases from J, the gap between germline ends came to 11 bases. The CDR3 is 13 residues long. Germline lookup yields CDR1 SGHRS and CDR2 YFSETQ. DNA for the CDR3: TGCGCCAGCAGCCGGATACCAAGCTACGAGCAGTACTTC. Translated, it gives CASSRIPSYEQYF.

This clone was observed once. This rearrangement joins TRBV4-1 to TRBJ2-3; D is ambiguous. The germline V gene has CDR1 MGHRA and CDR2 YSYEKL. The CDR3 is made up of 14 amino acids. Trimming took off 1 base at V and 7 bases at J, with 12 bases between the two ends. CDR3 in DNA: TGCGCCAGCAGCCAAGGGCAGTGGCTCTATACGCAGTATTTT. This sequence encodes CASSQGQWLYTQYF.

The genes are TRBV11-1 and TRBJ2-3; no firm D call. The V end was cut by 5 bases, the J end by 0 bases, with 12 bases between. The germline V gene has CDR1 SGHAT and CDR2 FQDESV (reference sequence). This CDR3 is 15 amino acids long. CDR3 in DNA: TGTGCCAGCAGCCCCTTGATAAGGAGCACAGATACGCAGTATTTT. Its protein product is CASSPLIRSTDTQYF.

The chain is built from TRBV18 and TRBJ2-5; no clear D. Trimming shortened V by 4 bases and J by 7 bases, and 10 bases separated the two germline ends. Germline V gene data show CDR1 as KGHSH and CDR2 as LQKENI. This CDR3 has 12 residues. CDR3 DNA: TGTGCCAGCTCACAGTATTCGGGGACCCAGTACTTC. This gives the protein CASSQYSGTQYF.

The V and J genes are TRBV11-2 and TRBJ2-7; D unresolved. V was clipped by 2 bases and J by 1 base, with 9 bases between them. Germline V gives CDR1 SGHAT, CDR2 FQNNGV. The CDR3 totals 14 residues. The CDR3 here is CASSLFDGSYEQYF. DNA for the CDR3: TGTGCCAGCAGCTTATTCGACGGTTCCTACGAGCAGTACTTC.

CDR3 in amino acids: CASSSPGGARADTQYF. For the CDR3, the DNA is TGTGCCAGCAGCAGCCCTGGGGGGGCGAGGGCAGATACGCAGTATTTT. This sequence joins TRBV28 and TRBJ2-3; weak D call: TRBD2 (7 bases). CDR1 is MDHEN, CDR2 SYDVKM, per germline. Trimming cost V 6 bases and J 4 bases, with 20 bases left between them. The CDR3 spans 16 residues.

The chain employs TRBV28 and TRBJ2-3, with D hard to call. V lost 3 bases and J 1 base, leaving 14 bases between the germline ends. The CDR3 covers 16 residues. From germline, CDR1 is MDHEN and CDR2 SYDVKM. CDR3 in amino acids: CASSFYGPQGTDTQYF. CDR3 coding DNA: TGTGCCAGCAGTTTTTATGGCCCGCAAGGCACAGATACGCAGTATTTT.

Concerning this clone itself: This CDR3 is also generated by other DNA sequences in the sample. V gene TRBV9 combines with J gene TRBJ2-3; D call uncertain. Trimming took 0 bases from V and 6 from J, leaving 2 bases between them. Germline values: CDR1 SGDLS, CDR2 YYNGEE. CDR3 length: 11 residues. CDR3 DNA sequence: TGTGCCAGCAGCGTAGGGGATACGCAGTATTTT. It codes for CASSVGDTQYF.

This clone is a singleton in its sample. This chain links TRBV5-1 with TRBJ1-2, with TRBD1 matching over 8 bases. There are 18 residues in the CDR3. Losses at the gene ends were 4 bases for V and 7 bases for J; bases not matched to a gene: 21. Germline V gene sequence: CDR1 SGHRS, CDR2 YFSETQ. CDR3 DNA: TGCGCCAGCAGCCAACGCCTGGACAGGGACCGCGCTTCGGTTGGCTACACCTTC. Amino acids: CASSQRLDRDRASVGYTF.

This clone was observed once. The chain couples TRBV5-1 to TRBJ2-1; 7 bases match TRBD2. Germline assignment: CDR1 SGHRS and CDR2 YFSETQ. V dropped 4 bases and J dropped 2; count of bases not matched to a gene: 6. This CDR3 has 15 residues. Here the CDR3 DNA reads TGCGCCAGCAGCCGCCAAGCGGGGACCTACAATGAGCAGTTCTTC. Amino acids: CASSRQAGTYNEQFF.

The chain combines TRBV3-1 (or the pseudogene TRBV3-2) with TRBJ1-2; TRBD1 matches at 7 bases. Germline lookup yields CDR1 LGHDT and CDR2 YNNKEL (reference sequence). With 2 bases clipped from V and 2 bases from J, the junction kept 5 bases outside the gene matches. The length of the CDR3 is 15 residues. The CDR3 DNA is TGTGCCAGCAGCCAAACCGGGACAGAGAACTATGGCTACACCTTC. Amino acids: CASSQTGTENYGYTF.

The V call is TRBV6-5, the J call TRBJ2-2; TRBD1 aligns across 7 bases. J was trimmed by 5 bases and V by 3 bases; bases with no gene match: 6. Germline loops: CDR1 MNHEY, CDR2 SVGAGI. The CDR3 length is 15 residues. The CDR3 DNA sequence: TGTGCCAGCAGTTATAGGGGGCTGGAGACCGGGGAGCTGTTTTTT. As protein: CASSYRGLETGELFF.